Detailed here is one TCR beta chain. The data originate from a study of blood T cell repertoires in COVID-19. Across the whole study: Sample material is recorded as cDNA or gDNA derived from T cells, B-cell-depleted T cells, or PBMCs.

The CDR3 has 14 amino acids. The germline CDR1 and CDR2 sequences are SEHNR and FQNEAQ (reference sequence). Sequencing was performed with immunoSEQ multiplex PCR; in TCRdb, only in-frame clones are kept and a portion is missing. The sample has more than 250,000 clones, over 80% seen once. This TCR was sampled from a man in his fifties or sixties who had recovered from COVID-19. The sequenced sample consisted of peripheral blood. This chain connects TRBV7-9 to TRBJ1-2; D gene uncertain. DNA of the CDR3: TGTGGCACTGGGAGCCCAGCTTCTAACTATGGCTACACCTTC. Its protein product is CGTGSPASNYGYTF.